What follows are 13 T cell receptor beta chains derived from one specimen sequenced in a study of identical twins. From the 5' RACE reads, TCRdb called clonotypes with MiXCR, one entry per CDR3 protein. The sample lists 200,000 or so distinct CDR3 sequences, around 6.9% seen once, with less than 2% in the top ten. This same sample was also taken into another study, of yellow fever vaccine responses in identical twins.

The source material was memory (CD45RO+) T cells sorted from blood. The receptors were sampled from a woman aged 18-29 years in good health.

This clonotype was picked up a small number of times. The rearrangement uses TRBV6-2 or TRBV6-3 and TRBJ1-5; maybe TRBD1 (6 bases). Germline-derived CDR1 and CDR2 are MNHEY and SVGEGT. CDR3 length: 14 amino acids. V shed 2 bases and J shed 5 bases, with 10 bases lying between them. The CDR3 here is CASSYNTGYQPQHF. The DNA for the CDR3 is TGTGCCAGCAGTTACAATACAGGGTATCAGCCCCAGCATTTT.

In its sample, this clonotype was seen many times. The chain couples TRBV11-2 to TRBJ2-1; 11 nucleotides align to TRBD2. Germline values: CDR1 SGHAT, CDR2 FQNNGV. This CDR3 has 18 residues. With V trimmed by 4 bases and J by 6 bases, 14 bases remained unmatched. The CDR3 spells CASSSRGLAETLANEQFF. CDR3 in DNA: TGTGCCAGCAGCTCCAGGGGACTAGCGGAGACCTTAGCCAATGAGCAGTTCTTC. Together with reference TRBV11-2 and TRBJ2-1, the CDR3 gives the full variable domain: EAGVAQSPRYKIIEKRQSVAFWCNPISGHATLYWYQQILGQGPKLLIQFQNNGVVDDSQLPKDRFSAERLKGVDSTLKIQPAKLEDSAVYLCASSSRGLAETLANEQFFGPGTRLTVL.

This clonotype was seen at least ten times. V gene TRBV7-3 combines with J gene TRBJ2-1; TRBD2 agrees at 9 bases. The CDR3 spans 13 residues. The germline V gene has CDR1 SGHTA and CDR2 FQGTGA. The V and J ends lost 5 bases and 10 bases, in that order; junction bases with no gene match: 6. The CDR3 here is CASSPYSGGEQFF. CDR3 DNA: TGTGCCAGCAGCCCCTATAGCGGGGGAGAGCAGTTCTTC. Supplemented by reference TRBV7-3 and TRBJ2-1, the full variable domain reads GAGVSQTPSNKVTEKGKYVELRCDPISGHTALYWYRQSLGQGPEFLIYFQGTGAADDSGLPNDRFFAVRPEGSVSTLKIQRTERGDSAVYLCASSPYSGGEQFFGPGTRLTVL.

The genes are TRBV6-1 and TRBJ2-5; D uncertain. The ends were cut back, 5 bases at V and 4 bases at J, with 17 bases in the middle. The CDR3 is 15 residues long. Looked up from germline, CDR1 is MNHNS and CDR2 is SASEGT. The CDR3 region has the DNA TGTGCCAGCAGTAGAGTTCGACAATCTGTAGAGACCCAGTACTTC. Its translation is CASSRVRQSVETQYF.

This clonotype has at least ten counts. The chain carries TRBV7-3 and TRBJ2-3; D ambiguous. V was cut by 5 bases and J by 1 base, with 13 bases left in between. Per germline, CDR1 SGHTA and CDR2 FQGTGA. This CDR3 contains 15 residues. The CDR3 DNA reads TGTGCCAGCAGCCCTCGGCGAGGAGGCACAGATACGCAGTATTTT. It codes for CASSPRRGGTDTQYF.

The rearrangement links TRBV5-5 to TRBJ2-2, with D possibly matching TRBD2 (5 bases). Deletions cut 2 bases from V and 4 bases from J, with 12 bases between. Per germline, CDR1 SGHKS and CDR2 YYEKEE (reference sequence). The CDR3 runs 15 residues. CDR3 nucleotide sequence: TGTGCCAGCAGCTTTTCAGCGGCCAGCACCGGGGAGCTGTTTTTT. It yields the protein CASSFSAASTGELFF.

The gene calls are TRBV7-2 and TRBJ1-2, with TRBD1 matching over 9 bases. The CDR3 runs to 14 residues. The V gene's germline CDR1 is SGHTA and CDR2 FQGNSA. With 5 bases clipped from V and 8 bases from J, the junction kept 9 bases outside the gene matches. The CDR3 is CASSIRTGDVGYTF. The CDR3, as DNA: TGTGCCAGCAGCATCCGGACAGGGGATGTAGGCTACACCTTC.

The rearrangement joins TRBV6-2 or TRBV6-3 to TRBJ2-2, with a weak D call TRBD1 (6 bases). Trimming pared 6 bases from V and 6 bases from J, leaving 17 bases between. The germline CDR1 and CDR2 sequences are MNHEY and SVGEGT. The CDR3 has 15 amino acids. CDR3 amino acids: CASSRQRAGAGELFF. CDR3 DNA sequence: TGTGCCAGCAGCCGCCAAAGGGCAGGGGCCGGGGAGCTGTTTTTT.

J is TRBJ2-3 and V is TRBV7-2; tentatively, D is TRBD2 (5 bases). From germline, CDR1 is SGHTA and CDR2 FQGNSA. The CDR3 is 15 amino acids. With 3 bases removed from V and 1 base from J, the gap between germline ends came to 11 bases. Here the CDR3 reads CASSFTGKGTDTQYF. The CDR3 DNA reads as TGTGCCAGCAGCTTCACCGGGAAAGGCACAGATACGCAGTATTTT.

This clonotype was found many times. V is TRBV5-1 and J is TRBJ2-7; TRBD1 agrees at 7 bases. Germline V lookup: CDR1 SGHRS, CDR2 YFSETQ. Unmatched junction bases numbered 7, after V lost 0 bases and J lost 4 bases. The CDR3 is 15 amino acids. The CDR3 nucleotides read TGCGCCAGCAGCTTGGGCCTCGGACAGGATTACGAGCAGTACTTC. Translated, it gives CASSLGLGQDYEQYF.

The table lists this clonotype with a few counts. This rearrangement joins TRBV2 to TRBJ2-1; perhaps TRBD1 as D (5 bases). The CDR3 totals 14 residues. CDR1 is SNHLY and CDR2 is FYNNEI in the germline V gene. With 7 bases removed from V and 1 base from J, the gap between germline ends came to 11 bases. The CDR3 region has the DNA TGTGCCAGCAAGAGCGACAGTTCCTACAATGAGCAGTTCTTC. It yields the protein CASKSDSSYNEQFF.

This clonotype was recorded at least ten times. The rearrangement joins TRBV2 to TRBJ2-2; 7 positions match TRBD2. The CDR3 runs 14 residues. V was clipped by 5 bases and J by 3 bases; unmatched bases: 3. Germline V gene lookup returns CDR1 SNHLY and CDR2 FYNNEI. The CDR3 bases are TGTGCCAGCAGTTGGGGGGGTGACACCGGGGAGCTGTTTTTT. Amino acids: CASSWGGDTGELFF.

J is TRBJ2-2 and V is TRBV20-1, with TRBD1 identical over 8 bases. V was clipped by 1 base and J by 4 bases; unmatched bases: 8. The germline CDR1 and CDR2 sequences are DFQATT and SNEGSKA (reference sequence). This CDR3 spans 16 amino acids. The CDR3 sequence is CSARAIRGPSTGELFF. The CDR3 bases are TGCAGTGCTAGAGCCATCAGGGGGCCCAGCACCGGGGAGCTGTTTTTT.